These 21 T cell receptor beta chains originate from one sample sequenced in a study of shared clonotypes between healthy human individuals. Measured with immunoSEQ multiplex PCR; TCRdb has only the in-frame clones, and not every one. The sample has around 1,100,000 clones, about 72% seen once. The sequenced sample consisted of memory CD4+ T cells from PBMCs. Stated subset: CD45RA-negative fraction. The source is a man between 18 and 35 years old in good health. Some clones in this sample may be carry-over from other donors' samples.

In this sample, this clone turned up once. J is TRBJ1-1 and V is TRBV7-8; D uncertain. The CDR3 spans 15 residues. V lost 5 bases and J 5 bases, leaving 18 bases between the germline ends. The germline gives CDR1 SGHVS, CDR2 FQNEAQ. Here the CDR3 DNA reads TGTGCCAGCAGCCCTGGCACGACGGTTTGGACTGAAGCTTTCTTT. Translating it yields CASSPGTTVWTEAFF.

This clone was observed once. The V call is TRBV6-4, the J call TRBJ2-3; 8 bases map to TRBD1. The CDR3 covers 17 residues. From germline, CDR1 is MRHNA and CDR2 SNTAGT. Trimming at V came to 6 bases and at J to 7 bases, leaving 18 bases not matched to a gene. The CDR3 DNA reads TGTGCCAGCAGGGACAGGGTTACGGGGTTATCCTCCCATACGCAGTATTTT. As protein: CASRDRVTGLSSHTQYF.

This clone was recorded a few times. The V call is TRBV18, the J call TRBJ1-1, with D tentatively TRBD1 (6 bases). Deletions cut 0 bases from V and 2 bases from J, with 7 bases between. Per the germline V gene, CDR1 is KGHSH and CDR2 is LQKENI. This CDR3 region has 14 residues. This CDR3 reads CASSPPQGNTEAFF. CDR3 sequence (DNA): TGTGCCAGCTCACCACCACAGGGAAACACTGAAGCTTTCTTT.

CDR3 sequence (DNA): TGTGCCAGTAGTACGCAAGGGACAGGGGGTAGGTACGAGCAGTACTTC. Protein product: CASSTQGTGGRYEQYF. The chain couples TRBV19 to TRBJ2-7; 11 positions match TRBD1. Per the germline V gene, CDR1 is LNHDA and CDR2 is SQIVND (reference sequence). With 4 bases clipped from V and 4 bases from J, the junction kept 9 bases outside the gene matches. The CDR3 length is 16 residues.

The chain carries TRBV14 and TRBJ2-3; either TRBD1 or TRBD2 may supply D (5 bases each). In germline, CDR1 is SGHDN, CDR2 FVKESK. The CDR3 contains 14 residues. Deletions cut 6 bases from V and 0 bases from J, with 10 bases between. The CDR3 here is CASRGRLSTDTQYF. The CDR3 coding sequence is TGTGCCAGCAGGGGACGGCTTAGCACAGATACGCAGTATTTT.

The chain employs TRBV2 and TRBJ1-5; 7 bases map to TRBD1. Trimming at V came to 7 bases and at J to 5 bases, leaving 8 bases not matched to a gene. From germline, CDR1 is SNHLY and CDR2 FYNNEI. The CDR3 runs 14 residues. The CDR3 here is CASKGRGVDQPQHF. The CDR3 region has the DNA TGTGCCAGCAAGGGCAGGGGGGTGGATCAGCCCCAGCATTTT.

The CDR3 protein is CASGFSGSGANVLTF. The CDR3 bases are TGTGCTAGTGGTTTCTCGGGGTCTGGGGCCAACGTCCTGACTTTC. J is TRBJ2-6 and V is TRBV12-5, with D perhaps TRBD2 (5 bases). The CDR3 totals 15 residues. Trimming left V 3 bases short and J 1 base short, with 7 bases between. Germline V CDR1 and CDR2: LGHNT, FRNRAP.

V is TRBV7-2 and J is TRBJ2-2; 8 nucleotides agree with TRBD1. Losses at the gene ends were 3 bases for V and 8 bases for J; bases not matched to a gene: 2. Germline V gives CDR1 SGHTA, CDR2 FQGNSA. This CDR3 has 13 residues. The CDR3 is CASSLDRVGELFF. The CDR3 DNA follows: TGTGCCAGCAGCTTGGACAGGGTAGGGGAGCTGTTTTTT.

V usage is TRBV29-1 and J usage is TRBJ1-4; TRBD1 might be the D (6 bases). V gave up 8 bases and J gave up 8 bases, with 15 bases separating them. Germline V lookup: CDR1 SQVTM, CDR2 ANQGSEA. This CDR3 is 12 amino acids long. The CDR3 loop is CSFSRGPEKLFF. CDR3 sequence (DNA): TGCAGCTTCTCCAGGGGCCCGGAAAAACTGTTTTTT.

The genes are TRBV10-3 and TRBJ2-7, with D hard to call. Trimming shortened V by 3 bases and J by 6 bases, and 12 bases separated the two germline ends. This CDR3 contains 13 residues. Germline CDR1 ENHRY, CDR2 SYGVKD. The CDR3 region has the DNA TGTGCCATCAGTGAAGGGCAGCCGGGCGAGCAGTACTTC. Residues: CAISEGQPGEQYF.

Concerning this clone itself: This sample includes further DNA sequences coding for the same CDR3. The rearrangement uses TRBV11-2 and TRBJ2-1; tentative D call: TRBD1 (5 bases). Trimming cost V 1 base and J 7 bases, with 14 bases left between them. Looked up from germline, CDR1 is SGHAT and CDR2 is FQNNGV. The CDR3 length is 15 residues. CDR3 sequence: CASSLGAGLNNEQFF. The CDR3 nucleotides are TGTGCCAGCAGCTTAGGGGCAGGGCTTAATAATGAGCAGTTCTTC.

This chain links TRBV20-1 with TRBJ2-1; perhaps TRBD2 as D (5 bases). CDR1 DFQATT and CDR2 SNEGSKA come from the germline V gene (reference sequence). The CDR3 is made up of 11 amino acids. The CDR3 bases are TGCAGGGTGGGTCGACTACCTGAGCAGTTCTTC. This codes for CRVGRLPEQFF.

This chain uses TRBV10-3 with TRBJ2-1; 8 nucleotides match TRBD2. With V trimmed by 7 bases and J by 6 bases, 11 bases remained unmatched. The CDR3 totals 15 residues. CDR1 is ENHRY, CDR2 SYGVKD, per germline. CDR3 nucleotide sequence: TGTGCCATCACGGGGGGGACACCGACTTCCAATGAGCAGTTCTTC. Amino acids: CAITGGTPTSNEQFF.

This sequence joins TRBV27 and TRBJ2-1, with 8 bases aligning to TRBD2. The CDR3 is 17 amino acids. Germline assignment: CDR1 MNHEY and CDR2 SMNVEV (reference sequence). V gave up 4 bases and J gave up 5 bases; unmatched junction bases: 13. The DNA for the CDR3 is TGTGCCAGCAGTTCCGGACTAGCAAGACGGATAGACAATGAGCAGTTCTTC. The encoded protein is CASSSGLARRIDNEQFF.

This chain links TRBV22-1 with TRBJ2-6. TRBV22-1 counts as a pseudogene. The CDR3 has 17 amino acids. The CDR3 sequence is CPGRRNGEQSRANVLTF. CDR3 nucleotide sequence: TGTCCTGGGAGACGGAATGGCGAACAAAGTCGGGCCAACGTCCTGACTTTC.

The chain links TRBV19 to TRBJ2-7; TRBD2 matches 12 bases. V lost 4 bases, J lost 5 bases, and 6 bases stayed unmatched. Germline CDR1 and CDR2: LNHDA and SQIVND (reference sequence). CDR3 length: 15 amino acids. The CDR3 DNA follows: TGTGCCAGTAGTAACCAGACTAGCGGGAGTAACGAGCAGTACTTC. This gives the protein CASSNQTSGSNEQYF. Full variable domain (outside the CDR3, taken from reference TRBV19 and TRBJ2-7): DGGITQSPKYLFRKEGQNVTLSCEQNLNHDAMYWYRQDPGQGLRLIYYSQIVNDFQKGDIAEGYSVSREKKESFPLTVTSAQKNPTAFYLCASSNQTSGSNEQYFGPGTRLTVT.

J is TRBJ1-6 and V is TRBV9; D is perhaps TRBD1 (5 bases). Germline V gene sequence: CDR1 SGDLS, CDR2 YYNGEE. The V end lost 0 bases, the J end lost 13 bases, and 14 bases lay between the germline ends. CDR3 length: 14 residues. CDR3 sequence (DNA): TGTGCCAGCAGCGTAGTGGTTGGGGCTACCCCCCTCCACTTT. Protein product: CASSVVVGATPLHF. The full variable domain, its missing parts supplied by reference TRBV9 and TRBJ1-6, is DSGVTQTPKHLITATGQRVTLRCSPRSGDLSVYWYQQSLDQGLQFLIQYYNGEERAKGNILERFSAQQFPDLHSELNLSSLELGDSALYFCASSVVVGATPLHFGNGTRLTVT.

J is TRBJ1-2 and V is TRBV5-1; D gene uncertain. This CDR3 region has 15 residues. In germline, CDR1 is SGHRS, CDR2 YFSETQ. Trimming stripped 1 base from V and 4 bases from J, with 14 bases between. CDR3 sequence (DNA): TGCGCCAGCAGCTTGACCTCCCGGGGAGGCTATGGCTACACCTTC. It codes for CASSLTSRGGYGYTF.

This clone was observed a handful of times. The CDR3 DNA reads as TGTGCCAGTAGTGCAGGGACTTCGGAGCAGTACTTC. This translates into CASSAGTSEQYF. This chain links TRBV19 with TRBJ2-7, with D possibly TRBD2 on 6 matching bases. The germline V gene has CDR1 LNHDA and CDR2 SQIVND (reference sequence). The CDR3 runs to 12 residues. The ends were cut back, 5 bases at V and 7 bases at J, with 12 bases in the middle.

The J gene is TRBJ2-3, the V gene TRBV4-2; perhaps TRBD2 as D (6 bases). This CDR3 has 16 residues. The germline V and J ends were trimmed by 1 base and 2 bases, with 13 bases remaining between them. In germline, CDR1 is LGHNA, CDR2 YNFKEQ. The CDR3 bases are TGTGCCAGCAGCCAAGGGCATAGGGAGGTCACAGATACGCAGTATTTT. It yields the protein CASSQGHREVTDTQYF.

This rearrangement joins TRBV9 to TRBJ1-2, with 8 bases lining up with TRBD1. From germline, CDR1 is SGDLS and CDR2 YYNGEE. Unmatched junction bases numbered 16, after V lost 4 bases and J lost 5 bases. The CDR3 is 17 residues long. In DNA form, the CDR3 reads TGTGCCAGCAGCCCCCTTCAGGGGGCCTTGCGAGCGTATGGCTACACCTTC. Amino acids: CASSPLQGALRAYGYTF.